The 15 T cell receptor beta chains below all came from one sample that was sequenced in a study of blood T cell repertoires in COVID-19. Profiled with immunoSEQ multiplex PCR; TCRdb holds only in-frame clones, not every one. This table holds around 69,000 clones, approximately 88% found once. Material: peripheral blood. The receptors stem from a man aged 45-65 years with active COVID-19.

The chain carries TRBV20-1 and TRBJ2-1; 7 nucleotides match TRBD1. V lost 5 bases and J lost 10; bases outside the gene matches: 2. The CDR3 length is 10 residues. In germline, CDR1 is DFQATT, CDR2 SNEGSKA (reference sequence). The CDR3 spells CSAEDREQFF. DNA for the CDR3: TGCAGTGCTGAGGACAGGGAGCAGTTCTTC.

This sequence joins TRBV6-5 and TRBJ2-3; D is perhaps TRBD1 (6 bases). The CDR3 loop spans 16 amino acids. In germline, CDR1 is MNHEY, CDR2 SVGAGI. V gave up 4 bases and J gave up 0 bases, with 14 bases separating them. Here the CDR3 reads CASSFRTEISTDTQYF. CDR3 nucleotides: TGTGCCAGCAGTTTCCGGACAGAAATAAGCACAGATACGCAGTATTTT.

This clone was detected many times. This rearrangement joins TRBV11-2 to TRBJ2-7, with TRBD2 matching 7 bases. Germline CDR1 is SGHAT and CDR2 is FQNNGV. The CDR3 totals 15 residues. J was trimmed by 5 bases and V by 1 base; bases with no gene match: 8. Written as DNA, the CDR3 is TGTGCCAGCAGCTTAGGATCACTAACTAGCGACGAGCAGTACTTC. This translates into CASSLGSLTSDEQYF.

The V call is TRBV7-2, the J call TRBJ2-2; TRBD1 matches at 9 bases. Germline loops: CDR1 SGHTA, CDR2 FQGNSA. Unmatched junction bases numbered 12, after V lost 1 base and J lost 6 bases. This CDR3 has 18 amino acids. The CDR3, as DNA: TGTGCCAGCAGCTTAGTCGTGGGACAGGGTGGAGTAGCCGGGGAGCTGTTTTTT. Its protein is CASSLVVGQGGVAGELFF.

The chain has TRBV9 and TRBJ2-2, with D possibly matching TRBD1 (6 bases). The CDR3 totals 16 residues. In germline, CDR1 is SGDLS, CDR2 YYNGEE. Trimming shortened V by 0 bases and J by 1 base, and 10 bases separated the two germline ends. CDR3: CASSVAGHVNTGELFF. DNA for the CDR3: TGTGCCAGCAGCGTAGCGGGACATGTGAACACCGGGGAGCTGTTTTTT.

This clone occurred a few times. The chain combines TRBV3-1 (or the pseudogene TRBV3-2) with TRBJ1-5, with 12 positions matching TRBD1. From germline, CDR1 is LGHDT and CDR2 YNNKEL (reference sequence). CDR3 length equals 18 residues. Trimming cost V 4 bases and J 1 base; bases outside gene matches: 8. The CDR3 loop reads CASSRSRDRGQSNQPQHF. The CDR3 DNA reads TGTGCCAGCAGCCGATCCCGGGACAGGGGGCAAAGCAATCAGCCCCAGCATTTT.

The chain is built from TRBV5-1 and TRBJ2-4; D is possibly TRBD1 (6 bases). The CDR3 is made up of 16 amino acids. The V and J ends lost 0 bases and 1 base respectively, with 11 bases between them. Per the germline V gene, CDR1 is SGHRS and CDR2 is YFSETQ. CDR3 residues: CASSLVGDTAKNIQYF. The CDR3 bases are TGCGCCAGCAGCTTGGTGGGGGACACTGCCAAAAACATTCAGTACTTC. Full variable domain (outside the CDR3, taken from reference TRBV5-1 and TRBJ2-4): KAGVTQTPRYLIKTRGQQVTLSCSPISGHRSVSWYQQTPGQGLQFLFEYFSETQRNKGNFPGRFSGRQFSNSRSEMNVSTLELGDSALYLCASSLVGDTAKNIQYFGAGTRLSVL.

The J gene is TRBJ1-5, the V gene TRBV6-5; perhaps TRBD1 as D (5 bases). Germline CDR1 and CDR2: MNHEY and SVGAGI. This CDR3 spans 12 amino acids. The V end was cut by 11 bases, the J end by 3 bases, with 11 bases between. The CDR3 DNA is TGTGCCGCGGGGCGGTACAATCAGCCCCAGCATTTT. This encodes CAAGRYNQPQHF.

The rearrangement links TRBV10-3 to TRBJ2-7, with 7 bases lining up with TRBD1. V was clipped by 6 bases and J by 2 bases; unmatched bases: 4. This CDR3 has 13 amino acids. Germline V CDR1 and CDR2: ENHRY, SYGVKD. The CDR3 sequence: CAISGTAPYEQYF. The CDR3 nucleotides read TGTGCCATCAGCGGGACAGCCCCCTACGAGCAGTACTTC.

V usage is TRBV4-2 and J usage is TRBJ1-4; 9 positions agree with TRBD1. There are 19 residues in the CDR3. In germline, CDR1 is LGHNA, CDR2 YNFKEQ. V lost 1 base to trimming and J lost 2 bases; unmatched junction nucleotides: 11. Written as DNA, the CDR3 is TGTGCCAGCAGCCAAGGGTATTCGTGGGGGACAGGGACTAATGAAAAACTGTTTTTT. Residues: CASSQGYSWGTGTNEKLFF.

The chain is built from TRBV5-6 and TRBJ2-2; 8 bases fit TRBD1. V gave up 4 bases and J gave up 0 bases; unmatched junction bases: 14. This CDR3 comprises 19 residues. The germline V gene has CDR1 SGHDT and CDR2 YYEEEE. As DNA, the CDR3 is TGTGCCAGCAGCCGTCCCGGGACAGGCTCGGGGACGAACACCGGGGAGCTGTTTTTT. This gives the protein CASSRPGTGSGTNTGELFF.

Worth noting for this clone: One junction end disagrees with the germline gene, perhaps due to a read error. The J gene is TRBJ2-5, the V gene TRBV10-3, with D unresolved. This CDR3 comprises 14 residues. Germline assignment: CDR1 ENHRY and CDR2 SYGVKD. CDR3 residues: CAISLPDSQQTQYF. The CDR3 nucleotides read TGTGCCATCAGTCTACCAGATAGCCAACAGACCCAGTACTTC.

The gene calls are TRBV30 and TRBJ2-7, with D perhaps TRBD1 (6 bases). This CDR3 has 14 amino acids. The germline V and J ends were trimmed by 0 bases and 4 bases, with 13 bases remaining between them. Per the germline V gene, CDR1 is GTSNPN and CDR2 is SVGIG (reference sequence). CDR3: CAWSVGTPIYEQYF. CDR3 nucleotides: TGTGCCTGGAGTGTGGGGACACCTATATACGAGCAGTACTTC.

V usage is TRBV7-2 and J usage is TRBJ2-7; D remains ambiguous. Trimming took 1 base from V and 3 from J, leaving 4 bases between them. The V gene's germline CDR1 is SGHTA and CDR2 FQGNSA. The CDR3 has 12 residues. The CDR3 is CASSLGYYEQYF. CDR3 DNA: TGTGCCAGCAGCTTAGGTTACTACGAGCAGTACTTC.

This sequence joins TRBV5-4 and TRBJ2-1; D unclear. The germline V and J ends were trimmed by 4 bases and 7 bases, with 12 bases remaining between them. The CDR3 sequence is 13 residues long. CDR1 is SGHNT and CDR2 is YYREEE in the germline V gene (reference sequence). The CDR3 region has the DNA TGTGCCAGCAGCGCCCCTCCCAGAAATGAGCAGTTCTTC. It encodes CASSAPPRNEQFF.